Here is one T cell receptor (beta chain) with its context. The data stem from a study of blood T cell repertoires in COVID-19. The CDR3 is made up of 14 amino acids. J gave up 1 base and V 6 bases, and 3 bases lay outside the gene matches. Per germline, CDR1 ENHRY and CDR2 SYGVKD. Allocation to cohorts depended on clinical history reported by the participants. Data came from immunoSEQ multiplex PCR; TCRdb stores just in-frame clones and leaves some out. The table lists 150,000 to 170,000 clones, about 88% of them singletons. The source is a man between 45 and 60 years old who had recovered from COVID-19. The rearrangement joins TRBV10-3 to TRBJ2-1, with 7 bases that match TRBD2. Source material: PBMCs or T cells enriched from blood (not recorded which). In DNA, the CDR3 is TGTGCCATCAGGGGAGGGACGTCCTACAATGAGCAGTTCTTC. Its protein product is CAIRGGTSYNEQFF.